This is a list of T cell receptor beta chains from one sample in a study of T cells in localized non-small cell lung cancer. TCRdb's table, derived via immunoSEQ multiplex PCR, lists solely in-frame clones and lacks some. The sample has fewer than 30,000 clones; around 85% are singletons. The source material was peripheral blood, sampled before any cancer treatment. These receptors all come from a female donor older than 55 with stage II squamous cell lung carcinoma. The CDR3 runs from the conserved cysteine through the conserved F or W. Some rows have no size entry. The others give once, few or many, or a class for an expanded clone.

V gene: TRBV6-5
J gene: TRBJ1-4
clone size: NA
CDR3 protein: CASSQRTANEKLFF

V gene: TRBV6-1
J gene: TRBJ2-7
clone size: NA
CDR3 protein: CASSPSDSSTYEQYF

V gene: TRBV5-6
J gene: TRBJ2-3
clone size: NA
CDR3 protein: CASTAWVTSGGRDTQYF

V gene: TRBV28
J gene: TRBJ1-5
clone size: NA
CDR3 protein: CASSLQGSGSNQPQHF

V gene: TRBV19
J gene: TRBJ2-1
clone size: NA
CDR3 protein: CASRAAGGRSYNEQFF

V gene: TRBV4-1
J gene: TRBJ2-5
clone size: NA
CDR3 protein: CASSQDITTGTQYF

V gene: TRBV28
J gene: TRBJ2-5
clone size: once
CDR3 protein: CVSSFNGARGLLETQYF

V gene: TRBV27
J gene: TRBJ2-5
clone size: NA
CDR3 protein: CASHGAGETQYF

V gene: TRBV5-1
J gene: TRBJ2-5
clone size: NA
CDR3 protein: CASSLNGETQYF

V gene: TRBV23-1
J gene: TRBJ2-6
clone size: NA
CDR3 protein: CASSQSENYSGANVLTF

V gene: TRBV27
J gene: TRBJ2-1
clone size: NA
CDR3 protein: CASSPHSLQGANEQFF

V gene: TRBV27
J gene: TRBJ1-2
clone size: once
CDR3 protein: CASSRDSNYGYTF

V gene: TRBV5-1
J gene: TRBJ2-6
clone size: NA
CDR3 protein: CASTRNPEGGISGANVLTF

V gene: TRBV4-2
J gene: TRBJ1-5
clone size: once
CDR3 protein: CASSQDLATQPQHF

V gene: TRBV7-8
J gene: TRBJ2-7
clone size: NA
CDR3 protein: CASSLRQDSYEQYF

V gene: TRBV20-1
J gene: TRBJ2-1
clone size: NA
CDR3 protein: CSASGDEQFF